The rows below give T cell receptor beta chains drawn from one sample of a study of identical twins. MiXCR was run by TCRdb on the 5' RACE reads, yielding one entry per CDR3 protein. This table holds hundreds of thousands of distinct CDR3 sequences, 21% found once. This same sample was also taken into another study, of T cells expressing NK-cell markers.

Sequenced material: PBMCs. The source of these receptors is a woman between 18 and 29 years old in good health. CDR3s include the opening cysteine and the closing phenylalanine or tryptophan. Fields, in order: V gene, D gene, CDR3 length, clone size, CDR3 protein. A D gene is named only where the DNA matches it firmly. The size of a clone is reported for some rows only, either as once, few or many, or as a class for expanded clones.

TRBV7-2	NA	15	few	CASSMTPYGVGELFF
TRBV9	NA	15	many	CASSVEWERSREQFF
TRBV7-2	NA	14	few	CADRSVGENTEAFF
TRBV20-1	TRBD1	18	NA	CSALKVGGRGPVTDTQYF
TRBV29-1	TRBD2	14	many	CSVLFGRSSYEQYF
TRBV10-3	NA	14	few	CAIRGAGRGNEQFF
TRBV6-1	NA	14	NA	CASSTLDLGETQYF
TRBV6-5	NA	16	many	CASSYSMGSVAPEAFF
TRBV12-3/TRBV12-4	TRBD2	14	few	CASSRTSGSLEQYF
TRBV12-3/TRBV12-4	TRBD2	14	NA	CASSSLRGGETQYF
TRBV5-5	TRBD1	14	NA	CASSPGQGASEQFF
TRBV20-1	NA	14	few	CSARDAGKRDTQYF
TRBV7-3	NA	12	few	CASSVDHNEQFF
TRBV9	TRBD1	16	NA	CASSASDRGGWTEAFF
TRBV6-4	TRBD2	17	NA	CASSPRTSVRSYNEQFF
TRBV2	TRBD2	12	few	CAGSGGGETQYF
TRBV12-3/TRBV12-4	NA	15	NA	CASSPGPPRENEQFF
TRBV5-6	NA	11	few	CASKKDSKQFF
TRBV18	NA	14	NA	CASSPRAGGTEAFF
TRBV4-2	NA	13	few	CASSQEGGGELFF
TRBV10-3	NA	15	NA	CAITENASPNYGYTF
TRBV11-3	NA	15	NA	CASSLAGTDHYEQYF